Listed below are T cell receptor beta chains from one sample, sequenced in a study of blood T cell repertoires in COVID-19. Method: immunoSEQ multiplex PCR; TCRdb's copy keeps in-frame clones and lacks some. Here the sample spans 53,000 or so clones, 70% to 85% being singletons. The sequenced material came from peripheral blood. Receptor source: a human donor in a cohort sampled during active COVID-19. The conserved cysteine and the conserved F or W are not part of the CDR3 here. D genes are given only for firm matches. Part of the rows lack a size; the others show once, few, many or a class for expanded clones.

j_gene	v_gene	abundance	d_gene	CDR3aa
TRBJ1-2	TRBV19	few	TRBD1	ASKDRADYGYT
TRBJ2-7	TRBV24-1	-	-	ATSAPGPGGKSYEQY
TRBJ2-4	TRBV2	-	-	ASSEAGTLAKNIQY
TRBJ1-2	TRBV19	once	TRBD1	ASSMGRQGNGYT
TRBJ2-2	TRBV5-4	-	-	ASSPPTEYTNTGELF
TRBJ1-1	TRBV5-5	-	-	ASSITEGLNTEAF
TRBJ2-7	TRBV28	many	TRBD2	ASSSSGPSGRVEQY
TRBJ1-2	TRBV18	-	-	ASSLRQELYGYT
TRBJ1-1	TRBV7-9	-	TRBD1	ASSFGTGVGTEAF
TRBJ2-3	TRBV4-1	-	-	ASSPGEWRGVDTQY